The T cell receptor (beta chain) described here comes from a study of technical replicates of blood from several donors (dated by TCRdb to about 2017). V loses 5 bases at its end and J loses 4 bases; junction bases beyond the gene matches: 3. Including the terminal cysteine and phenylalanine, the CDR3 comprises 13 residues. Here the CDR3 DNA is all that survives: 39 bases in frame from base 1. Looking up the germline V gene yields CDR1 SGHVS and CDR2 FQNEAQ. Libraries were constructed by the immunoSEQ multiplex PCR assay. TCRdb limited this immuneACCESS table to in-frame rearrangements with V and J called. A share of clones is missing; checked studies link under half to unresolved V genes, and the rest is unexplained. The sample table records 62,000 or so clones; approximately 86% of these occur just once. The ten largest clonotypes hold under 6.5% of the sample. Notes on this clone: The antigen it recognizes is unknown. No qualities accompany the bases; no much larger clone lies one base away.

The chain is assembled from TRBV7-8 and TRBJ2-5, with TRBD1 identical over 8 junction bases. The sequenced sample was PBMCs. The sequence derives from a human donor in good health. Some clones in this sample may be carry-over from other donors' samples. The DNA sequence follows: TGTGCCAGCAGCCCAGGACAGGGAGAGACCCAGTACTTC. This translates into CASSPGQGETQYF.